These 26 T cell receptor beta chains came from one sample sequenced in a study of T cell responses to AZD1222 COVID-19 vaccine. TCRdb keeps only in-frame clones here, not all; method: immunoSEQ multiplex PCR. The sample lists 150,000 to 200,000 clones; about 93% were seen once. The sequencing here drew on peripheral blood, taken 28 days after the second AZD1222 dose. Every receptor here comes from an adult who received the AZD1222 COVID-19 vaccine.

A few counts support this clone. The rearrangement joins TRBV12-3 or TRBV12-4 to TRBJ1-2; TRBD1 might be the D (5 bases). V dropped 3 bases and J dropped 8 bases, with 10 bases sitting between them. The CDR3 runs to 12 residues. CDR3 coding DNA: TGTGCCAGCAGTTTGTCCAGGGAGGGCTACACCTTC. It codes for CASSLSREGYTF.

The chain carries TRBV27 and TRBJ1-5, with a possible D match to TRBD1 (5 bases). Per germline, CDR1 MNHEY and CDR2 SMNVEV (reference sequence). Trimming left V 6 bases short and J 3 bases short, with 9 bases between. CDR3 length: 13 residues. As DNA, the CDR3 is TGTGCCAGCAGCCGACAGCCCAATCAGCCCCAGCATTTT. Protein sequence: CASSRQPNQPQHF.

This clone came up once. The V gene is TRBV30, the J gene TRBJ2-3; TRBD2 is a possible D gene (6 bases). The CDR3 sequence is 15 residues long. V lost 0 bases, J lost 6 bases, and 16 bases lay in between. Germline values: CDR1 GTSNPN, CDR2 SVGIG (reference sequence). DNA for the CDR3: TGTGCCTGGAGTGTGGCGAGCGGACTACGGGATACGCAGTATTTT. This translates into CAWSVASGLRDTQYF.

This clone showed up just once. The CDR3 loop is CASSYSAGGAGNTIYF. CDR3 nucleotide sequence: TGTGCCAGCAGTTATTCAGCAGGAGGGGCTGGAAACACCATATATTTT. This chain uses TRBV6-5 with TRBJ1-3; tentative D call: TRBD1 (5 bases). Germline values: CDR1 MNHEY, CDR2 SVGAGI. The CDR3 has 16 amino acids. V lost 3 bases, J lost 2 bases, and 14 bases lay in between.

The genes are TRBV7-2 and TRBJ2-3; TRBD2 matches at 15 bases. The V segment lost 4 bases and the J segment 4 bases; nucleotides outside the gene matches: 3. The germline gives CDR1 SGHTA, CDR2 FQGNSA. The length of the CDR3 is 16 residues. The chain's CDR3 is CASSYGLAGGADTQYF. The CDR3 coding sequence is TGTGCCAGCAGCTACGGACTAGCGGGGGGGGCAGATACGCAGTATTTT.

CDR3 amino acids: CASSQRFEGPILHF. CDR3 DNA sequence: TGCGCCAGCAGCCAACGGTTTGAGGGGCCGATACTCCACTTT. V is TRBV4-1 and J is TRBJ1-6; D is possibly TRBD1 (5 bases). This CDR3 has 14 residues. With 2 bases removed from V and 16 bases from J, the gap between germline ends came to 18 bases. Germline CDR1 reads MGHRA; CDR2 reads YSYEKL.

This rearrangement joins TRBV11-1 to TRBJ1-1, with D possibly being TRBD1 (6 bases). The CDR3 runs to 14 residues. With 1 base removed from V and 4 bases from J, the gap between germline ends came to 10 bases. Germline CDR1 and CDR2: SGHAT and FQDESV (reference sequence). CDR3 residues: CASSLGGGITEAFF. CDR3 sequence (DNA): TGTGCCAGCAGCTTAGGAGGGGGGATCACTGAAGCTTTCTTT.

The chain combines TRBV7-2 with TRBJ2-7; D might be TRBD1 or TRBD2, each matching 5 bases. Germline lookup yields CDR1 SGHTA and CDR2 FQGNSA. The CDR3 spans 14 residues. Trimming removed 0 bases at V and 0 bases at J, with 6 bases between. Here the CDR3 DNA reads TGTGCCAGCAGCTTAGCGGGGACCTCCTACGAGCAGTACTTC. It codes for CASSLAGTSYEQYF.

This chain uses TRBV4-3 with TRBJ1-2, with D hard to call. Per the germline V gene, CDR1 is LGHNA and CDR2 is YSLEER. CDR3 length: 15 amino acids. V was pared by 0 bases and J by 5 bases, with 13 bases between. CDR3 amino acids: CASSQDEGRWYGYTF. DNA for the CDR3: TGCGCCAGCAGCCAAGATGAAGGCAGGTGGTATGGCTACACCTTC.

The chain uses TRBV6-2 or TRBV6-3 and TRBJ1-5; TRBD1 matches at 7 bases. CDR1 and CDR2 from the germline V gene are MNHEY and SVGEGT. J was trimmed by 6 bases and V by 6 bases; bases with no gene match: 14. This CDR3 contains 16 residues. The CDR3 DNA is TGTGCCAGCAGCCAACAAGGACAGGTTCAATCTCAGCCCCAGCATTTT. It yields the protein CASSQQGQVQSQPQHF.

The rearrangement links TRBV6-2 or TRBV6-3 to TRBJ2-7, with D possibly TRBD1 on 7 matching bases. The CDR3 length is 14 residues. Germline-derived CDR1 and CDR2 are MNHEY and SVGEGT. V was clipped by 2 bases and J by 2 bases, with 10 bases between them. This CDR3 is CASSYAGTAYEQYF. CDR3 nucleotides: TGTGCCAGCAGTTACGCGGGGACAGCCTACGAGCAGTACTTC.

The rearrangement links TRBV15 to TRBJ1-1; tentative D call: TRBD1 (6 bases). This CDR3 has 15 residues. V dropped 0 bases and J dropped 1 base, with 9 bases sitting between them. Germline CDR1 LNHNV, CDR2 YYDKDF (reference sequence). This chain's CDR3 is CATSRDRGQNTEAFF. CDR3 nucleotides: TGTGCCACCAGCAGAGATCGGGGACAGAACACTGAAGCTTTCTTT.

The gene calls are TRBV18 and TRBJ1-4; no clear D. This CDR3 is 15 amino acids long. Trimming shortened V by 3 bases and J by 3 bases, and 11 bases separated the two germline ends. Germline V gene lookup returns CDR1 KGHSH and CDR2 LQKENI. The CDR3 protein is CASSPSGRSNEKLFF. The CDR3 DNA is TGTGCCAGCTCACCTTCGGGGAGATCTAATGAAAAACTGTTTTTT.

The chain uses TRBV28 and TRBJ2-5; 9 bases agree with TRBD2. With V trimmed by 7 bases and J by 5 bases, 14 bases remained unmatched. CDR3 size: 16 residues. Germline lookup yields CDR1 MDHEN and CDR2 SYDVKM. This chain's CDR3 is CASTRRGSGSGETQYF. Written as DNA, the CDR3 is TGTGCCAGCACCCGCCGGGGTAGCGGGAGTGGGGAGACCCAGTACTTC. The whole variable domain, filled in from reference TRBV28 and TRBJ2-5, reads DVKVTQSSRYLVKRTGEKVFLECVQDMDHENMFWYRQDPGLGLRLIYFSYDVKMKEKGDIPEGYSVSREKKERFSLILESASTNQTSMYLCASTRRGSGSGETQYFGPGTRLLVL.

The rearrangement links TRBV5-1 to TRBJ2-2; D unclear. There are 13 residues in the CDR3. Trimming stripped 0 bases from V and 7 bases from J, with 7 bases between. CDR1 and CDR2 (germline): SGHRS, YFSETQ. CDR3 loop: CASSLAGHGELFF. CDR3 bases: TGCGCCAGCAGCTTGGCCGGCCACGGGGAGCTGTTTTTT.

The chain uses TRBV5-4 and TRBJ2-5, with 10 bases fitting TRBD1. Germline V gives CDR1 SGHNT, CDR2 YYREEE (reference sequence). The ends lost 5 bases at V and 4 bases at J; junction bases unmatched: 5. This CDR3 comprises 14 residues. Here the CDR3 reads CASSTGTGVETQYF. CDR3 DNA: TGTGCCAGCAGTACCGGGACAGGGGTAGAGACCCAGTACTTC.

This sequence joins TRBV2 and TRBJ1-5; D gene ambiguous. Per the germline V gene, CDR1 is SNHLY and CDR2 is FYNNEI. V was pared by 9 bases and J by 4 bases, with 13 bases between. The CDR3 spans 13 residues. In DNA form, the CDR3 reads TGTGCCAGTGGTTTGGAGGCGAATCAGCCCCAGCATTTT. Translation gives CASGLEANQPQHF.

This chain connects TRBV20-1 to TRBJ1-5; D gene uncertain. The CDR3 spans 11 residues. V shed 0 bases and J shed 7 bases, with 4 bases lying between them. Germline V gene data show CDR1 as DFQATT and CDR2 as SNEGSKA (reference sequence). The CDR3 nucleotides read TGCAGTGCTAGAGATCAACAGCCCCAGCATTTT. Its translation is CSARDQQPQHF.

This chain joins TRBV5-3 and TRBJ2-3; TRBD1 is a possible D gene (6 bases). TRBV5-3 qualifies as an ORF whose function is uncertain. V lost 0 bases, J lost 0 bases, and 14 bases lay in between. The CDR3 runs 17 residues. The CDR3 sequence: CARSLVGAEPSTDTQYF. DNA of the CDR3: TGTGCCAGAAGCTTGGTGGGGGCAGAACCTAGCACAGATACGCAGTATTTT.

This sequence joins TRBV5-1 and TRBJ2-1; 11 nucleotides line up with TRBD2. The germline CDR1 and CDR2 sequences are SGHRS and YFSETQ. This CDR3 spans 17 amino acids. Unmatched junction bases numbered 11, after V lost 3 bases and J lost 6 bases. This chain's CDR3 is CASSYYNGLAGVNEQFF. The DNA of the CDR3 is TGCGCCAGCAGCTACTACAACGGACTAGCGGGCGTCAATGAGCAGTTCTTC. The full variable domain, rest sourced from reference TRBV5-1 and TRBJ2-1, is KAGVTQTPRYLIKTRGQQVTLSCSPISGHRSVSWYQQTPGQGLQFLFEYFSETQRNKGNFPGRFSGRQFSNSRSEMNVSTLELGDSALYLCASSYYNGLAGVNEQFFGPGTRLTVL.

The chain joins TRBV10-3 to TRBJ1-1; D unresolved. The CDR3 extends over 13 amino acids. Germline CDR1 and CDR2: ENHRY and SYGVKD. The V end lost 4 bases, the J end lost 1 base, and 7 bases lay between the germline ends. The CDR3 here is CAISVVENTEAFF. In nucleotides, the CDR3 is TGTGCCATCAGTGTGGTAGAGAACACTGAAGCTTTCTTT.

The J gene is TRBJ1-5, the V gene TRBV6-6, with D tentatively TRBD1 (5 bases). The CDR3 covers 14 residues. Deletions cut 5 bases from V and 0 bases from J, with 8 bases between. Germline values: CDR1 MNHNY, CDR2 SVGAGI (reference sequence). In DNA form, the CDR3 reads TGTGCCAGCAGTAGCAGGGATAGCAATCAGCCCCAGCATTTT. It specifies CASSSRDSNQPQHF.

In this sample, this clone turned up a few times. The J gene is TRBJ2-2, the V gene TRBV6-6; possibly TRBD1 for D (5 bases). Trimming took off 6 bases at V and 1 base at J, with 9 bases between the two ends. The CDR3 length is 14 residues. Germline values: CDR1 MNHNY, CDR2 SVGAGI (reference sequence). The CDR3 protein is CASSNRGNTGELFF. CDR3 nucleotide sequence: TGTGCCAGCAGCAATAGGGGGAACACCGGGGAGCTGTTTTTT.

This chain uses TRBV19 with TRBJ1-4; 9 nucleotides agree with TRBD1. Trimming took 9 bases from V and 0 from J; bases not matched to a gene: 5. This CDR3 contains 15 residues. Germline loops: CDR1 LNHDA, CDR2 SQIVND (reference sequence). The DNA for the CDR3 is TGTGCCAGCCAGACAGGGGGGACAACTAATGAAAAACTGTTTTTT. It codes for CASQTGGTTNEKLFF.

This rearrangement joins TRBV6-6 to TRBJ1-5; TRBD1 agrees at 9 bases. With 4 bases clipped from V and 3 bases from J, the junction kept 1 base outside the gene matches. The CDR3 is made up of 14 amino acids. Germline loops: CDR1 MNHNY, CDR2 SVGAGI (reference sequence). The CDR3 coding sequence is TGTGCCAGCAGTTTACAGGGGGCCAATCAGCCCCAGCATTTT. It codes for CASSLQGANQPQHF.

The genes are TRBV12-3 or TRBV12-4 and TRBJ2-7; 7 bases are a match to TRBD2. The CDR3 is 12 residues long. V lost 3 bases and J lost 7; bases outside the gene matches: 3. The CDR3 DNA reads as TGTGCCAGCAGTTTGGGAGGGAATGAGCAGTACTTC. Translated: CASSLGGNEQYF.